The 23 T cell receptor beta chains given below trace back to one sample, sequenced in a study of T cell responses to AZD1222 COVID-19 vaccine. TCRdb's copy holds only in-frame clones and misses some; the assay was immunoSEQ multiplex PCR. The table lists under 170,000 clones, roughly 94% of them singletons. The material sequenced was peripheral blood, taken on day 0 of AZD1222 vaccination. The source is an adult in good health.

The rearrangement uses TRBV9 and TRBJ2-3; a possible D gene is TRBD2 (5 bases). CDR3 length equals 17 residues. V was pared by 4 bases and J by 0 bases, with 18 bases between. Looked up from germline, CDR1 is SGDLS and CDR2 is YYNGEE. DNA for the CDR3: TGTGCCAGCAGCTCGGCATGGGAGCCGAGTAGCACAGATACGCAGTATTTT. Its protein is CASSSAWEPSSTDTQYF.

The chain uses TRBV5-5 and TRBJ1-1; D gene unclear. V dropped 5 bases and J dropped 1 base, with 12 bases sitting between them. The CDR3 is made up of 14 amino acids. Per the germline V gene, CDR1 is SGHKS and CDR2 is YYEKEE (reference sequence). The CDR3 DNA follows: TGTGCCAGCAGACCCCGGGCCTCGAACACTGAAGCTTTCTTT. Residues: CASRPRASNTEAFF.

This clone showed up just once. J is TRBJ2-7 and V is TRBV7-9; D possibly corresponds to TRBD1 (6 bases). V dropped 5 bases and J dropped 4 bases, with 12 bases sitting between them. Germline CDR1 is SEHNR and CDR2 is FQNEAQ (reference sequence). This CDR3 region has 13 residues. The CDR3 DNA sequence: TGTGCCAGCAGCATACAGGGTGGGTACGAGCAGTACGTC. Amino acid sequence: CASSIQGGYEQYV.

The V gene is TRBV14, the J gene TRBJ1-6; 10 bases are a match to TRBD1. CDR3 length equals 17 residues. V lost 6 bases to trimming and J lost 8 bases; unmatched junction nucleotides: 13. The germline gives CDR1 SGHDN, CDR2 FVKESK. The CDR3: CASSLTGGFSIYSPLHF. As DNA, the CDR3 is TGTGCCAGCAGTTTGACAGGGGGCTTCTCGATATATTCACCCCTCCACTTT.

The chain is built from TRBV5-1 and TRBJ1-2, with 11 bases lining up with TRBD1. Germline assignment: CDR1 SGHRS and CDR2 YFSETQ. The trim removed 4 bases at V and 8 bases at J, leaving 4 bases unmatched. The length of the CDR3 is 13 residues. CDR3 loop: CASSGGQGEGYTF. CDR3 nucleotide sequence: TGCGCCAGCAGCGGGGGACAGGGGGAAGGCTACACCTTC.

CDR3 protein: CASSSLIQGFSGYTF. CDR3 bases: TGTGCCAGCAGTTCATTGATTCAGGGGTTTTCTGGCTACACCTTC. J is TRBJ1-2 and V is TRBV27; tentative D call: TRBD1 (6 bases). The CDR3 has 15 amino acids. V shed 4 bases and J shed 7 bases, with 19 bases lying between them. Looked up from germline, CDR1 is MNHEY and CDR2 is SMNVEV (reference sequence).

This chain uses TRBV5-1 with TRBJ2-3; D not resolved. Trimming removed 4 bases at V and 7 bases at J, with 10 bases between. CDR1 and CDR2 from the germline V gene are SGHRS and YFSETQ. CDR3 length: 12 residues. The CDR3 DNA is TGCGCCAGCAGCCTGAGCCTCTATACGCAGTATTTT. This codes for CASSLSLYTQYF. The entire variable domain, with the rest obtained from reference TRBV5-1 and TRBJ2-3, is as follows: KAGVTQTPRYLIKTRGQQVTLSCSPISGHRSVSWYQQTPGQGLQFLFEYFSETQRNKGNFPGRFSGRQFSNSRSEMNVSTLELGDSALYLCASSLSLYTQYFGPGTRLTVL.

The chain has TRBV25-1 and TRBJ2-1; TRBD1 matches at 9 bases. V dropped 8 bases and J dropped 6; count of bases not matched to a gene: 11. Germline V gene lookup returns CDR1 MGHDK and CDR2 SYGVNS. This CDR3 is 15 amino acids long. The CDR3 nucleotides are TGTGCCAGCTTGAAATCTAGGGGACAGGGCAATGAGCAGTTCTTC. This translates into CASLKSRGQGNEQFF.

In this sample, this clone turned up a few times. The V call is TRBV3-1 (or the pseudogene TRBV3-2), the J call TRBJ2-2; no clear D. CDR1 LGHDT and CDR2 YNNKEL come from the germline V gene (reference sequence). The CDR3 extends over 11 amino acids. V was clipped by 6 bases and J by 2 bases, with 1 base between them. The CDR3 nucleotides are TGTGCCAGCAGTAACACCGGGGAGCTGTTTTTT. Translating gives CASSNTGELFF.

The chain recombines TRBV3-1 (or the pseudogene TRBV3-2) with TRBJ1-5; D gene ambiguous. Between the trimmed V and J ends, which lost 6 bases and 2 bases, there was a span of 8 bases. Germline V lookup: CDR1 LGHDT, CDR2 YNNKEL (reference sequence). The CDR3 loop spans 13 amino acids. CDR3 loop: CASSPGGNQPQHF. The CDR3 nucleotides read TGTGCCAGCAGTCCCGGGGGCAATCAGCCCCAGCATTTT.

The chain links TRBV5-1 to TRBJ2-2; TRBD2 matches 9 bases. CDR1 and CDR2 (germline): SGHRS, YFSETQ. Trimming at V came to 4 bases and at J to 0 bases, leaving 7 bases not matched to a gene. CDR3 length: 17 residues. CDR3 nucleotides: TGCGCCAGCAGCCGGACTAGCGTTCCCGCGAACACCGGGGAGCTGTTTTTT. It is translated as CASSRTSVPANTGELFF.

This clone was found a few times. The CDR3 DNA sequence: TGTGCCAGCAGTTATTGGGGGGACGGCACTGAGCCCCAGCATTTT. Its translation: CASSYWGDGTEPQHF. This rearrangement joins TRBV6-2 or TRBV6-3 to TRBJ1-5, with D maybe TRBD1 (5 bases). Germline lookup yields CDR1 MNHEY and CDR2 SVGEGT. This CDR3 comprises 15 residues. V lost 3 bases and J lost 8, with 17 bases in between.

The V call is TRBV23-1, the J call TRBJ2-7; TRBD1 matches at 9 bases. TRBV23-1 is an open reading frame whose function is uncertain. This CDR3 is 15 amino acids long. The J segment lost 2 bases and the V segment lost 4 bases, leaving 6 bases of the junction unmatched. CDR3 protein: CASSPSGQGTYEQYV. The CDR3, as DNA: TGCGCCAGCAGTCCCTCGGGACAGGGAACCTACGAGCAGTACGTC.

This rearrangement joins TRBV2 to TRBJ2-7; D unclear. Germline lookup yields CDR1 SNHLY and CDR2 FYNNEI. There are 11 residues in the CDR3. The V end was cut by 9 bases, the J end by 2 bases, with 8 bases between. Here the CDR3 reads CASFGPYEQYV. The CDR3 coding sequence is TGTGCCAGTTTCGGCCCCTACGAGCAGTACGTC.

This chain uses TRBV6-5 with TRBJ1-6; D remains unclear. Trimming pared 7 bases from V and 10 bases from J, leaving 11 bases between. The length of the CDR3 is 12 residues. The germline CDR1 and CDR2 sequences are MNHEY and SVGAGI. The CDR3 DNA is TGTGCCAGCACCAGACTTGGATCACCCCTCCACTTT. Translated, it gives CASTRLGSPLHF.

The V gene is TRBV5-1, the J gene TRBJ1-5, with a tentative D call TRBD1 (5 bases). CDR1 and CDR2 from the germline V gene are SGHRS and YFSETQ. V was cut by 6 bases and J by 7 bases, with 20 bases left in between. CDR3 size: 15 residues. CDR3 sequence (DNA): TGCGCCAGCACCCCCCTTGGGGGACCGGGGCAGCCCCAGCATTTT. Protein sequence: CASTPLGGPGQPQHF.

This chain connects TRBV29-1 to TRBJ1-2; D is unclear. Germline CDR1 is SQVTM and CDR2 is ANQGSEA. The CDR3 length is 13 residues. V shed 5 bases and J shed 4 bases, with 14 bases lying between them. CDR3 loop: CSVPVRHSYGYTF. Here the CDR3 DNA reads TGCAGCGTTCCCGTTCGACACTCCTATGGCTACACCTTC.

The chain carries TRBV29-1 and TRBJ2-5; a possible D gene is TRBD2 (5 bases). Germline V gene lookup returns CDR1 SQVTM and CDR2 ANQGSEA. The CDR3 is made up of 14 amino acids. Trimming took 8 bases from V and 2 from J, leaving 18 bases between them. The CDR3 DNA is TGCAGCCTCCGCATCGGGGAGCCACAAGAGACCCAGTACTTC. This encodes CSLRIGEPQETQYF.

The rearrangement uses TRBV9 and TRBJ2-1; D is possibly TRBD1 (5 bases). With 4 bases removed from V and 12 bases from J, the gap between germline ends came to 11 bases. The CDR3 consists of 11 residues. CDR1 is SGDLS and CDR2 is YYNGEE in the germline V gene. The CDR3, as DNA: TGTGCCAGCAGCCAGGGTTTTGGGCAGTTCTTC. It is translated as CASSQGFGQFF.

V and J are TRBV6-1 and TRBJ1-2; D remains ambiguous. The CDR3 runs to 15 residues. Germline values: CDR1 MNHNS, CDR2 SASEGT. With 0 bases removed from V and 5 bases from J, the gap between germline ends came to 13 bases. CDR3 DNA: TGTGCCAGCAGTGAAGCGATTAGATTGGGGTATGGCTACACCTTC. Translated, it gives CASSEAIRLGYGYTF.

The rearrangement joins TRBV28 to TRBJ1-2, with no clear D. Per germline, CDR1 MDHEN and CDR2 SYDVKM. The length of the CDR3 is 13 residues. The V and J ends lost 8 bases and 8 bases respectively, with 18 bases between them. The DNA of the CDR3 is TGTGCCAGCCAGACCCAGGCTCCGGGGGGCTACACCTTC. Residues: CASQTQAPGGYTF.

This chain joins TRBV6-2 or TRBV6-3 and TRBJ2-7; the D gene could be TRBD1 or TRBD2 (5 bases each). CDR3 length: 15 residues. Germline assignment: CDR1 MNHEY and CDR2 SVGEGT. V lost 0 bases, J lost 7 bases, and 16 bases lay in between. As DNA, the CDR3 is TGTGCCAGCAGTTACTCGATCCGCCGGGGCGAAGAGCAGTACGTC. Its translation is CASSYSIRRGEEQYV.

This clone was seen a single time. The chain employs TRBV15 and TRBJ1-3; 9 bases align to TRBD1. With V trimmed by 1 base and J by 0 bases, 10 bases remained unmatched. CDR1 is LNHNV and CDR2 is YYDKDF in the germline V gene (reference sequence). This CDR3 is built from 19 residues. CDR3 sequence: CATSRGSADRGSSGNTIYF. CDR3 nucleotides: TGTGCCACCAGCAGAGGTTCGGCAGACAGGGGGAGCTCTGGAAACACCATATATTTT.